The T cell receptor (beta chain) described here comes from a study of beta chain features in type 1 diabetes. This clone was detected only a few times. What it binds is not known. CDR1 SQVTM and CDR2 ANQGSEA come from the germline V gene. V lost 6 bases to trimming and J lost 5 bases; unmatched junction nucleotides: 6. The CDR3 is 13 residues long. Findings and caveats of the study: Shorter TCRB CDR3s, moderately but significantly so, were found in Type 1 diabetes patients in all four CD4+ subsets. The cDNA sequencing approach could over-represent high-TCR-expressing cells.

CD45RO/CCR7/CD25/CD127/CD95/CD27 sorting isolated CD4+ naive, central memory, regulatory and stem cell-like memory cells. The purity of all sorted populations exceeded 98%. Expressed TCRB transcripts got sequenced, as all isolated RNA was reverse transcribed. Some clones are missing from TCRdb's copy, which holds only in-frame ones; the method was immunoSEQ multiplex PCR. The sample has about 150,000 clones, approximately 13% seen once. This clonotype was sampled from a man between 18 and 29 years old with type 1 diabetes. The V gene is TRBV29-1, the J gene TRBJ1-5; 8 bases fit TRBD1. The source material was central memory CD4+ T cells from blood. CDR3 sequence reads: CSVRQGLDQPQHF. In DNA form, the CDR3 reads TGCAGCGTAAGACAGGGGTTAGATCAGCCCCAGCATTTT. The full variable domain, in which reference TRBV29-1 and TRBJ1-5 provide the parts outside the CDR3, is SAVISQKPSRDICQRGTSLTIQCQVDSQVTMMFWYRQQPGQSLTLIATANQGSEATYESGFVIDKFPISRPNLTFSTLTVSNMSPEDSSIYLCSVRQGLDQPQHFGDGTRLSIL.